A selection of T cell receptor beta chains follows, all from one sample in a study of OX40 agonist ivuxolimab in advanced cancers. TCRdb's copy holds only in-frame clones and misses some; the assay was immunoSEQ multiplex PCR. The data contain some 64,000 clones, approximately 91% of them singletons. The sample in question was CD4+ or CD8+ T cells sorted from blood, obtained in a trial of the OX40 agonist ivuxolimab. Every receptor here comes from an adult with an advanced solid tumor such as melanoma, head and neck, liver or kidney cancer. CDR3s leave out the opening cysteine and the closing phenylalanine or tryptophan. D genes are given only for firm matches.

cdr3_length	j_call	v_call	d_call	cdr3_aa
14	TRBJ2-1	TRBV5-1	TRBD2	ASSLTGLAAYNEQF
14	TRBJ1-3	TRBV11-2	NA	ASSPPVGFSGNTIY
14	TRBJ1-2	TRBV7-6	NA	ASSDRLGHTNYGYT
14	TRBJ1-5	TRBV5-6	NA	ASSLSRSYYNQPQH
9	TRBJ2-7	TRBV25-1	NA	ASSASGEQY
8	NA	TRBV29-1	NA	SVYSDEQY
9	TRBJ1-3	TRBV19	NA	ASRRKNTIY
12	TRBJ1-1	TRBV15	TRBD1	ATSRVAGGKDAF
12	TRBJ1-1	TRBV27	NA	ASSWGGGNTEAF
13	TRBJ1-1	TRBV5-1	TRBD1	ALKSGTAVITEAF
12	TRBJ2-5	TRBV4-1	TRBD1	ASSQWTGQETQY
10	TRBJ2-7	TRBV5-1	TRBD1	ASSSQGVEQY
10	TRBJ1-3	TRBV29-1	NA	SVESPVDTIY
15	TRBJ2-3	TRBV28	TRBD2	ASSIRMASGSTDTQY
15	TRBJ1-1	TRBV9	NA	ASSVGEVTVSVTEAF
11	TRBJ2-7	TRBV19	NA	ASSKAGSYEQY
14	NA	TRBV6-5	TRBD2	ASSYGGGGLLYEQY
14	TRBJ2-7	TRBV7-2	TRBD1	ASSQAGQGARYEQY
13	TRBJ2-6	TRBV27	NA	ASGTGLAGANVLT
15	TRBJ2-3	TRBV7-9	TRBD1	ASSLGQGLTSTDTQY
12	TRBJ2-7	TRBV7-6	NA	ASSLNDDPYEQY
12	TRBJ2-3	TRBV6-1	NA	ASSDARVVDTQY
14	TRBJ2-5	TRBV4-2	TRBD2	ASSQELAGPQETQY